The next 17 T cell receptor beta chains were all read from a single sample in a study of cytomegalovirus exposure and HLA in healthy donors. PCR primers comprised 60 Vbeta and 13 Jbeta primers. Only in-frame clones appear in the TCRdb table, and some are missing; sequencing was by immunoSEQ multiplex PCR. The data hold 310,000 or so clones, with 85% to 90% observed a single time. The material sequenced was PBMCs. These receptors all stem from a woman aged 18-29 years in good health and CMV-seronegative.

The rearrangement links TRBV27 to TRBJ2-5; 10 bases line up with TRBD2. The CDR3 contains 15 residues. V lost 3 bases to trimming and J lost 5 bases; unmatched junction nucleotides: 6. Germline V gives CDR1 MNHEY, CDR2 SMNVEV (reference sequence). CDR3 protein: CASSFGLAAGETQYF. The CDR3 nucleotides are TGTGCCAGCAGTTTTGGACTAGCGGCGGGCGAGACCCAGTACTTC.

The chain couples TRBV5-4 to TRBJ1-1; no clear D. V gave up 1 base and J gave up 7 bases, with 14 bases separating them. CDR1 is SGHNT and CDR2 is YYREEE in the germline V gene (reference sequence). CDR3 length: 14 residues. In DNA, the CDR3 is TGTGCCAGCAGCTTGAGGACTGGGAGTTTTGAAGCTTTCTTT. It codes for CASSLRTGSFEAFF.

The J gene is TRBJ1-1, the V gene TRBV7-2; tentative D call: TRBD1 (5 bases). The CDR3 loop spans 14 amino acids. Between the trimmed V and J ends, which lost 7 bases and 0 bases, there was a span of 12 bases. Germline loops: CDR1 SGHTA, CDR2 FQGNSA. In nucleotides, the CDR3 is TGTGCCAGCAAGCAGGGTACGATGAACACTGAAGCTTTCTTT. Protein product: CASKQGTMNTEAFF.

The sample holds one count of this clone. The chain links TRBV2 to TRBJ1-2; 9 positions match TRBD1. CDR1 SNHLY and CDR2 FYNNEI come from the germline V gene. There are 15 residues in the CDR3. J was trimmed by 5 bases and V by 6 bases; bases with no gene match: 10. DNA for the CDR3: TGTGCCAGCAGCGAACAGGGGGCGGTTGGGTATGGCTACACCTTC. This gives the protein CASSEQGAVGYGYTF.

The CDR3 is CAWQGAWEQYF. CDR3 bases: TGTGCCTGGCAGGGGGCCTGGGAGCAGTACTTC. The V and J genes are TRBV30 and TRBJ2-7; 8 nucleotides align to TRBD1. CDR3 length equals 11 residues. J gave up 7 bases and V 5 bases, and 4 bases lay outside the gene matches. Germline lookup yields CDR1 GTSNPN and CDR2 SVGIG (reference sequence).

J is TRBJ1-1 and V is TRBV18, with 9 positions matching TRBD1. Germline lookup yields CDR1 KGHSH and CDR2 LQKENI. The CDR3 is 15 amino acids. V gave up 3 bases and J gave up 1 base; unmatched junction bases: 3. In DNA form, the CDR3 reads TGTGCCAGCTCACCCGGGACAGGGAGGAACACTGAAGCTTTCTTT. Translating gives CASSPGTGRNTEAFF.

This chain connects TRBV5-6 to TRBJ2-7; D might be TRBD1 (5 bases). The CDR3 sequence is 14 residues long. Germline V gives CDR1 SGHDT, CDR2 YYEEEE. Trimming stripped 4 bases from V and 3 bases from J, with 14 bases between. Written as DNA, the CDR3 is TGTGCCAGCAGCCTTCAGGGTTCCCACTACGAGCAGTACTTC. This codes for CASSLQGSHYEQYF.

This clone showed up just a few times. The chain uses TRBV18 and TRBJ1-3, with D possibly TRBD1 on 5 matching bases. CDR3 length: 13 amino acids. The germline CDR1 and CDR2 sequences are KGHSH and LQKENI. Trimming pared 6 bases from V and 4 bases from J, leaving 10 bases between. The CDR3 spells CASSGTAGNTIYF. CDR3 nucleotide sequence: TGTGCCAGCTCCGGGACTGCAGGAAACACCATATATTTT.

The chain uses TRBV6-6 and TRBJ2-1, with D maybe TRBD2 (7 bases). The V gene's germline CDR1 is MNHNY and CDR2 SVGAGI (reference sequence). The germline V and J ends were trimmed by 11 bases and 5 bases, with 16 bases remaining between them. The CDR3 consists of 13 residues. Written as DNA, the CDR3 is TGTGCCCTTAGGGGGGGGCGAAACAATGAGCAGTTCTTC. This encodes CALRGGRNNEQFF.

V usage is TRBV2 and J usage is TRBJ2-2; 7 bases fit TRBD2. The germline gives CDR1 SNHLY, CDR2 FYNNEI. The CDR3 covers 13 residues. DNA of the CDR3: TGTTCCGTGGGGGGGAAAGACACCGGGGAGCTGTTTTTT. This codes for CSVGGKDTGELFF. Full variable domain (remainder filled in from reference TRBV2 and TRBJ2-2): EPEVTQTPSHQVTQMGQEVILRCVPISNHLYFYWYRQILGQKVEFLVSFYNNEISEKSEIFDDQFSVERPDGSNFTLKIRSTKLEDSAMYFCSVGGKDTGELFFGEGSRLTVL.

The gene calls are TRBV10-3 and TRBJ1-5; no clear D gene. Trimming took 2 bases from V and 4 from J, leaving 9 bases between them. This CDR3 has 14 residues. Germline V lookup: CDR1 ENHRY, CDR2 SYGVKD. In nucleotides, the CDR3 is TGTGCCATCAGTGAGGGGGAGTTAAATCAGCCCCAGCATTTT. Amino acid sequence: CAISEGELNQPQHF.

CDR3 bases: TGTGCCACCAGCTCCCGGGACAGGAGCTCCTACGAGCAGTACTTC. It specifies CATSSRDRSSYEQYF. The chain couples TRBV15 to TRBJ2-7; TRBD1 matches at 8 bases. The length of the CDR3 is 15 residues. V shed 5 bases, J shed 0 bases, and the junction held 6 bases outside the gene matches. The germline CDR1 and CDR2 sequences are LNHNV and YYDKDF (reference sequence).

The chain links TRBV5-6 to TRBJ2-7, with 8 bases matching TRBD2. Germline-derived CDR1 and CDR2 are SGHDT and YYEEEE. CDR3 length: 14 residues. V lost 5 bases and J lost 0; bases outside the gene matches: 4. The CDR3, as DNA: TGTGCCAGCAGAGAGCGGGGGCGCTCCTACGAGCAGTACTTC. Translation gives CASRERGRSYEQYF.

This clone was picked up a small number of times. The V call is TRBV19, the J call TRBJ2-2; possible D gene TRBD2, 6 bases. V was shortened by 3 bases and J by 6 bases, with 14 bases between the two germline ends. CDR3 size: 15 residues. The germline V gene encodes CDR1 LNHDA and CDR2 SQIVND (reference sequence). The CDR3 bases are TGTGCCAGTAGTATCAGTGGGGGGTCCGCCGGGGAGCTGTTTTTT. The encoded protein is CASSISGGSAGELFF.

Worth noting for this clone: The junction differs from germline at one of its ends, possibly a read error. The chain uses TRBV7-9 and TRBJ1-1; D possibly corresponds to TRBD1 (5 bases). This CDR3 is built from 14 residues. Germline CDR1 is SEHNR and CDR2 is FQNEAQ (reference sequence). Here the CDR3 DNA reads TGTGCCAGCAGCAAACGGGAGGGGAACTCTGAAGCTTTCTTT. Its translation: CASSKREGNSEAFF.

J is TRBJ2-3 and V is TRBV7-9; 8 bases match TRBD1. Germline V CDR1 and CDR2: SEHNR, FQNEAQ (reference sequence). The CDR3 runs 14 residues. V shed 5 bases and J 8 bases; nucleotides not matched to a gene: 9. The CDR3 is CASSRAGGTGTQYF. The CDR3 DNA follows: TGTGCCAGCAGCAGGGCAGGGGGCACGGGTACGCAGTATTTT.

This clone appeared a single time. The rearrangement links TRBV6-1 to TRBJ1-2; the D gene is possibly TRBD1 (5 bases). This CDR3 contains 14 residues. Deletions cut 5 bases from V and 4 bases from J, with 14 bases between. CDR1 and CDR2 from the germline V gene are MNHNS and SASEGT. DNA of the CDR3: TGTGCCAGCAGTCCCCTGGAGGGGTTCTATGGCTACACCTTC. This gives the protein CASSPLEGFYGYTF.